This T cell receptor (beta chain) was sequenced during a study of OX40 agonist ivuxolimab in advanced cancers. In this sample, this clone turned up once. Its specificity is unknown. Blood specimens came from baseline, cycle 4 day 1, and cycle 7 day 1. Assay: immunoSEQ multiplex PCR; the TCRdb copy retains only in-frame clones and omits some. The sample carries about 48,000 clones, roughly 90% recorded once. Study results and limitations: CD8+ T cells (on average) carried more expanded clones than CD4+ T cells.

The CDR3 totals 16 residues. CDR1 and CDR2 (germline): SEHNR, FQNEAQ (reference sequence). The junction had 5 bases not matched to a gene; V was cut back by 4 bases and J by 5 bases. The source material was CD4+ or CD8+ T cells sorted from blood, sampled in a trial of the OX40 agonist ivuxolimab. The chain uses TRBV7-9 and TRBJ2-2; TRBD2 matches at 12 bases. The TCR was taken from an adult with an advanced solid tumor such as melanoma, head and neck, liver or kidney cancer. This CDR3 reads CASSSTSGGDTGELFF. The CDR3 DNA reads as TGTGCCAGCAGCTCGACTAGCGGGGGTGATACCGGGGAGCTGTTTTTT.